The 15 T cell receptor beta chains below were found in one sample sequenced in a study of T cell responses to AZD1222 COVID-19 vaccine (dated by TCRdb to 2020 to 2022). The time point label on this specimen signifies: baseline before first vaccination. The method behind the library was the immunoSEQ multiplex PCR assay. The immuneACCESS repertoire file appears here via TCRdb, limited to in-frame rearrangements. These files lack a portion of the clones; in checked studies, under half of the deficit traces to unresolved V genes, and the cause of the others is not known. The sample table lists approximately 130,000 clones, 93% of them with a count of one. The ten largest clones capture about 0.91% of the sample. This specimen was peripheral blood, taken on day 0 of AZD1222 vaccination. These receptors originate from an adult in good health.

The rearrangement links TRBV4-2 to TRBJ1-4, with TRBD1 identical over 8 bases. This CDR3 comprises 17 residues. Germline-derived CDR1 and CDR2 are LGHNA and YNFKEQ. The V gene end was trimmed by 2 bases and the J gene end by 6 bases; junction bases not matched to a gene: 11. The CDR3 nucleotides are TGTGCCAGCAGCCAATCGCCCGCAGGGGGCATGGATGAAAAACTGTTTTTT. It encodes CASSQSPAGGMDEKLFF.

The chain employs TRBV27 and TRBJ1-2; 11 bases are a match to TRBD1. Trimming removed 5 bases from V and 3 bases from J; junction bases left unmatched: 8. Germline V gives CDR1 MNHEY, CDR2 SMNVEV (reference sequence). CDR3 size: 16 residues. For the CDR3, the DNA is TGTGCCAGCAGTGATCACCCGGGACAGGGGGACTATGGCTACACCTTC. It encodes CASSDHPGQGDYGYTF.

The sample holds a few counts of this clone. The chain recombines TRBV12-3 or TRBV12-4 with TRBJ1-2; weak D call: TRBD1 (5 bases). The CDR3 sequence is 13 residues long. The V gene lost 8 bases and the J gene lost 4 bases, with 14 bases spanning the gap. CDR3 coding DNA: TGTGCCAGCGGTGAACAAGGGGCCTATGGCTACACCTTC. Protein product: CASGEQGAYGYTF.

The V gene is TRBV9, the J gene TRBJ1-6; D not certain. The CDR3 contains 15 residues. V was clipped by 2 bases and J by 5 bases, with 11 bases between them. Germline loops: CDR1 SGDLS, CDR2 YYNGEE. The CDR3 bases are TGTGCCAGCAGCGTCCGGGCCAGAGATAATTCACCCCTCCACTTT. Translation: CASSVRARDNSPLHF.

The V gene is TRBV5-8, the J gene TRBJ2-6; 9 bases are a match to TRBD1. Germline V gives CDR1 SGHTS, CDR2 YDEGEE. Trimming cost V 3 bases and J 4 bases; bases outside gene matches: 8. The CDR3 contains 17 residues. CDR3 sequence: CASSSTQGASGANVLTF. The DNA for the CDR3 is TGTGCCAGCAGCTCTACACAGGGGGCATCAGGGGCCAACGTCCTGACTTTC. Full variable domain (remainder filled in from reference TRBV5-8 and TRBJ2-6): EAGVTQSPTHLIKTRGQQATLRCSPISGHTSVYWYQQALGLGLQFLLWYDEGEERNRGNFPPRFSGRQFPNYSSELNVNALELEDSALYLCASSSTQGASGANVLTFGAGSRLTVL.

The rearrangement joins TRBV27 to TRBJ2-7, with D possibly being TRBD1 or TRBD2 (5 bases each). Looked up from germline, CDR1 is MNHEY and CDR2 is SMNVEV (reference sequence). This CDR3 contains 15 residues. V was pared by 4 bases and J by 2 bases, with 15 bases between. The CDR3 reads CASSSRAGRAYEQYF. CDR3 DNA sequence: TGTGCCAGCAGTTCAAGGGCAGGGAGAGCCTACGAGCAGTACTTC.

CDR3 coding DNA: TGTGCCAGCAGCCGAACCTCAGGGGGGTATGGCTACACCTTC. Residues: CASSRTSGGYGYTF. The chain has TRBV11-2 and TRBJ1-2, with 7 nucleotides matching TRBD1. Germline V CDR1 and CDR2: SGHAT, FQNNGV. With 5 bases clipped from V and 5 bases from J, the junction kept 8 bases outside the gene matches. The CDR3 has 14 residues.

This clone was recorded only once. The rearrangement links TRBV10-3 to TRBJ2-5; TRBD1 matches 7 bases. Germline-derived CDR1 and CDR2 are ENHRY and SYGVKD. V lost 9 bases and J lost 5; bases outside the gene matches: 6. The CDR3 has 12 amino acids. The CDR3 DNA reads TGTGCCATTGCGACAGGGACGGAGACCCAGTACTTC. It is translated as CAIATGTETQYF.

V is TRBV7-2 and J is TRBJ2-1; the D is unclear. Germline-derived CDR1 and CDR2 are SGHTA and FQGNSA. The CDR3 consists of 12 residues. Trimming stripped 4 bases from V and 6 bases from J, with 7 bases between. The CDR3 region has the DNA TGTGCCAGCAGCTCGATGTTCAATGAGCAGTTCTTC. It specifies CASSSMFNEQFF.

The CDR3 here is CAWTRDVPLYTF. The DNA for the CDR3 is TGTGCCTGGACTCGGGACGTCCCCTTGTACACCTTC. The rearrangement joins TRBV30 to TRBJ1-2, with D possibly TRBD1 on 5 matching bases. CDR3 length: 12 amino acids. The germline V and J ends were trimmed by 4 bases and 11 bases, with 17 bases remaining between them. Germline V gives CDR1 GTSNPN, CDR2 SVGIG (reference sequence).

DNA of the CDR3: TGTGCCAGCAGCCACCCTCCGGGACAGGGGTATCAGCCCCAGCATTTT. Amino acid sequence: CASSHPPGQGYQPQHF. The chain couples TRBV28 to TRBJ1-5; 10 nucleotides line up with TRBD1. Germline-derived CDR1 and CDR2 are MDHEN and SYDVKM. This CDR3 contains 16 residues. V shed 6 bases and J 5 bases; nucleotides not matched to a gene: 10.

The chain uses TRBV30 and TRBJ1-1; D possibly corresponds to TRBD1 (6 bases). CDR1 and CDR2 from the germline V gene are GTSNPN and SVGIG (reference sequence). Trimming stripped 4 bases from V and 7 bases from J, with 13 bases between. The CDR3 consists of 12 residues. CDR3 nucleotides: TGTGCCTGGACAACAGGGAGAGATGAAGCTTTCTTT. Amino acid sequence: CAWTTGRDEAFF.

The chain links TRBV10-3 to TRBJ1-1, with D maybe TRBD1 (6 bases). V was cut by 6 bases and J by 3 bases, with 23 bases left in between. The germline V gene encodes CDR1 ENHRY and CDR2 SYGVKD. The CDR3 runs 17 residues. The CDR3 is CAISRYSQQGRHTEAFF. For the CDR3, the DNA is TGTGCCATCAGCCGATACAGCCAACAGGGACGGCACACTGAAGCTTTCTTT.

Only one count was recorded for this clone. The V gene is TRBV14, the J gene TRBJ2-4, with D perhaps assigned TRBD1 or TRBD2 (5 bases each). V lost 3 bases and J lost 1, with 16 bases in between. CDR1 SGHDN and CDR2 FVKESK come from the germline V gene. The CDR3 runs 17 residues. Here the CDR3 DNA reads TGTGCCAGCAGCCAGTCACTAGGGGTTGGGGCCAAAAACATTCAGTACTTC. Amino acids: CASSQSLGVGAKNIQYF.

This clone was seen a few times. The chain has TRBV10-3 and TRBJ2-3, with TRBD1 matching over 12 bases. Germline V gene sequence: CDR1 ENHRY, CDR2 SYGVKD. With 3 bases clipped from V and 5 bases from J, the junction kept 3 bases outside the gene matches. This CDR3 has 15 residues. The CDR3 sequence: CAISDGTGGRDTQYF. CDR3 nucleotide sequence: TGTGCCATCAGTGACGGGACAGGGGGCAGAGATACGCAGTATTTT.